The clone carrying this T cell receptor beta chain was detected ten times or more. The antigen is unknown. Each sample provided at least 5 micrograms of extracted total RNA. Primed by a sample-barcoded 5' primer and a J-beta primer mix, a second PCR proceeded for 7 to 11 cycles. TCRdb called the 5' RACE reads again in MiXCR, with one record for every CDR3 protein. Among hundreds of thousands of distinct CDR3 sequences listed, about 20% were seen once. This sample was taken from a study of blood T cells in healthy people across ages. CDR3 length: 12 residues. Germline CDR1 SGHRS, CDR2 YFSETQ. Trimming pared 5 bases from V and 3 bases from J, leaving 8 bases between. Study results and limitations: The unknown donor CMV status may have confounded expanded clonotype changes.

Sequenced sample: blood. The V and J genes are TRBV5-1 and TRBJ2-5; D perhaps matches TRBD2 (5 bases). The receptor was derived from a man aged 65 to 85 in good health. The CDR3 loop reads CASRIGEETQYF. The DNA of the CDR3 is TGCGCCAGCAGGATCGGGGAAGAGACCCAGTACTTC.